The 22 T cell receptor beta chains in this list originate from one sample, sequenced in a study of shared clonotypes between healthy human individuals. Produced via immunoSEQ multiplex PCR; TCRdb's table is partial and in-frame only. The table records over 800,000 clones, nearly 95% of them present only once. Naive CD8 cells were CD45RO-negative, positively selected for CCR7, excluding terminally differentiated effector memory CD45RA+ cells. Sequences were obtained from naive CD8+ T cells sorted from blood. The receptor set was obtained from a man aged 25-45 years in good health.

This clone occurred once. V usage is TRBV11-2 and J usage is TRBJ2-7; D may be TRBD1 (6 bases). V shed 1 base and J shed 4 bases, with 11 bases lying between them. CDR3 size: 14 residues. CDR1 is SGHAT, CDR2 FQNNGV, per germline. The CDR3 reads CASSLVAGVYEQYF. In DNA form, the CDR3 reads TGTGCCAGCAGCTTAGTGGCAGGGGTTTACGAGCAGTACTTC.

The chain carries TRBV5-1 and TRBJ2-7; 7 bases agree with TRBD2. The length of the CDR3 is 16 residues. V lost 0 bases, J lost 5 bases, and 11 bases stayed unmatched. Per germline, CDR1 SGHRS and CDR2 YFSETQ. The CDR3 DNA reads TGCGCCAGCAGCTTGGGAAGGTCGGGGGAGGGACACGAGCAGTACTTC. Residues: CASSLGRSGEGHEQYF.

The chain links TRBV28 to TRBJ2-7; 10 bases line up with TRBD2. J gave up 4 bases and V 6 bases, and 6 bases lay outside the gene matches. The CDR3 has 14 amino acids. In germline, CDR1 is MDHEN, CDR2 SYDVKM. CDR3 DNA sequence: TGTGCCAGCAGCACCGGACTAGCGGTTTACGAGCAGTACTTC. This encodes CASSTGLAVYEQYF. Complete variable domain (other parts from reference TRBV28 and TRBJ2-7): DVKVTQSSRYLVKRTGEKVFLECVQDMDHENMFWYRQDPGLGLRLIYFSYDVKMKEKGDIPEGYSVSREKKERFSLILESASTNQTSMYLCASSTGLAVYEQYFGPGTRLTVT.

The gene calls are TRBV7-9 and TRBJ2-3; 9 bases line up with TRBD2. CDR3 length equals 16 residues. Germline CDR1 SEHNR, CDR2 FQNEAQ (reference sequence). With V trimmed by 4 bases and J by 4 bases, 9 bases remained unmatched. CDR3 residues: CASSYGSGSEPDTQYF. DNA of the CDR3: TGTGCCAGCAGCTACGGTAGCGGGAGCGAGCCAGATACGCAGTATTTT.

The gene calls are TRBV2 and TRBJ2-7; D is possibly TRBD1 (6 bases). The CDR3 loop spans 13 amino acids. Between the trimmed V and J ends, which lost 3 bases and 7 bases, there was a span of 13 bases. CDR1 SNHLY and CDR2 FYNNEI come from the germline V gene. CDR3 coding DNA: TGTGCCAGCAGTGAGGGACACCTCTGGGAGCAGTACTTC. This codes for CASSEGHLWEQYF.

The genes are TRBV27 and TRBJ2-5; TRBD2 aligns across 7 bases. Looked up from germline, CDR1 is MNHEY and CDR2 is SMNVEV (reference sequence). V shed 5 bases and J 3 bases; nucleotides not matched to a gene: 6. CDR3 length: 14 amino acids. The CDR3: CASSLLADKETQYF. CDR3 nucleotides: TGTGCCAGCAGTCTGCTAGCGGATAAAGAGACCCAGTACTTC.

The rearrangement links TRBV25-1 to TRBJ1-1, with 7 bases aligning to TRBD1. The CDR3 is 13 amino acids. The germline V gene encodes CDR1 MGHDK and CDR2 SYGVNS. The J segment lost 4 bases and the V segment lost 4 bases, leaving 3 bases of the junction unmatched. CDR3 protein: CASSVQGTTEAFF. Written as DNA, the CDR3 is TGTGCCAGCAGTGTACAGGGGACCACTGAAGCTTTCTTT.

The chain uses TRBV7-9 and TRBJ2-5; D not resolved. V lost 5 bases to trimming and J lost 2 bases, with 18 bases between them. CDR3 size: 16 residues. Germline V gene lookup returns CDR1 SEHNR and CDR2 FQNEAQ (reference sequence). The CDR3 loop reads CASSRQFHQKQETQYF. The CDR3, as DNA: TGTGCCAGCAGCCGACAATTCCACCAGAAACAAGAGACCCAGTACTTC.

This chain uses TRBV6-5 with TRBJ1-5; D remains ambiguous. This CDR3 has 15 amino acids. CDR1 is MNHEY, CDR2 SVGAGI, per germline. V shed 8 bases and J shed 0 bases, with 14 bases lying between them. The CDR3 sequence: CASSSRDYSNQPQHF. The CDR3 DNA reads as TGTGCCAGCTCCTCCCGGGATTATAGCAATCAGCCCCAGCATTTT.

The chain joins TRBV10-2 to TRBJ1-4; tentative D call: TRBD1 (5 bases). This CDR3 is 16 amino acids long. The V gene lost 0 bases and the J gene lost 8 bases, with 16 bases spanning the gap. Germline V gene lookup returns CDR1 WSHSY and CDR2 SAAADI. Written as DNA, the CDR3 is TGCGCCAGCAGTGAGTCTCTTACAGGCTGGCTCGAAAAACTGTTTTTT. It is translated as CASSESLTGWLEKLFF.

This chain connects TRBV7-2 to TRBJ2-2; 8 positions match TRBD1. Germline values: CDR1 SGHTA, CDR2 FQGNSA. The CDR3 spans 14 residues. V was pared by 6 bases and J by 2 bases, with 2 bases of the junction left unmatched. In nucleotides, the CDR3 is TGTGCCAGCAGGGACAGGGTTAACACCGGGGAGCTGTTTTTT. Translation: CASRDRVNTGELFF.

J is TRBJ1-2 and V is TRBV19; D gene ambiguous. Germline assignment: CDR1 LNHDA and CDR2 SQIVND (reference sequence). This CDR3 is built from 13 residues. The V and J ends lost 3 bases and 6 bases respectively, with 11 bases between them. The CDR3 spells CASSIYVLDGYTF. The CDR3 region has the DNA TGTGCCAGTAGTATTTATGTTCTCGATGGCTACACCTTC.

The V gene is TRBV27, the J gene TRBJ1-2; D unresolved. Trimming shortened V by 5 bases and J by 7 bases, and 14 bases separated the two germline ends. This CDR3 has 13 residues. Looked up from germline, CDR1 is MNHEY and CDR2 is SMNVEV (reference sequence). The CDR3 DNA reads TGTGCCAGCAGTGGCAGTCCGACGGGTGGCTACACCTTC. Amino acid sequence: CASSGSPTGGYTF.

V is TRBV15 and J is TRBJ2-3, with D unresolved. Germline V lookup: CDR1 LNHNV, CDR2 YYDKDF (reference sequence). The CDR3 totals 15 residues. V was trimmed by 4 bases and J by 3 bases, leaving 14 bases between them. The CDR3 loop reads CATSKEGLGTDTQYF. Here the CDR3 DNA reads TGTGCCACCAGCAAGGAAGGTCTAGGGACAGATACGCAGTATTTT.

The chain carries TRBV7-9 and TRBJ1-5; D ambiguous. Germline V gene lookup returns CDR1 SEHNR and CDR2 FQNEAQ (reference sequence). The CDR3 has 17 amino acids. The germline V and J ends were trimmed by 5 bases and 0 bases, with 17 bases remaining between them. CDR3 sequence: CASSRTDGPYSNQPQHF. In DNA, the CDR3 is TGTGCCAGCAGCCGGACCGACGGACCCTATAGCAATCAGCCCCAGCATTTT. The full variable domain, completed using reference TRBV7-9 and TRBJ1-5, is DTGVSQNPRHKITKRGQNVTFRCDPISEHNRLYWYRQTLGQGPEFLTYFQNEAQLEKSRLLSDRFSAERPKGSFSTLEIQRTEQGDSAMYLCASSRTDGPYSNQPQHFGDGTRLSIL.

The chain uses TRBV27 and TRBJ2-1; 8 nucleotides match TRBD2. With 5 bases clipped from V and 5 bases from J, the junction kept 8 bases outside the gene matches. The germline V gene encodes CDR1 MNHEY and CDR2 SMNVEV (reference sequence). The length of the CDR3 is 15 residues. The CDR3 sequence is CASSPTGTSNNEQFF. In nucleotides, the CDR3 is TGTGCCAGCAGTCCTACCGGGACTAGTAACAATGAGCAGTTCTTC.

CDR3 loop: CASRLVGANVLTF. The DNA of the CDR3 is TGTGCCAGCAGACTCGTTGGGGCCAACGTCCTGACTTTC. V gene TRBV28 combines with J gene TRBJ2-6; D gene uncertain. Germline lookup yields CDR1 MDHEN and CDR2 SYDVKM. The CDR3 sequence is 13 residues long. V lost 6 bases, J lost 3 bases, and 6 bases lay in between.

J is TRBJ2-1 and V is TRBV2; 10 bases align to TRBD2. The CDR3 sequence is 16 residues long. Germline V lookup: CDR1 SNHLY, CDR2 FYNNEI. The junction had 10 bases not matched to a gene; V was cut back by 4 bases and J by 7 bases. Written as DNA, the CDR3 is TGTGCCAGCAGTGGGCCGCTAGCGGGAGTGCGTAATGAGCAGTTCTTC. Protein sequence: CASSGPLAGVRNEQFF.

The chain combines TRBV27 with TRBJ2-7; D unresolved. Per germline, CDR1 MNHEY and CDR2 SMNVEV (reference sequence). This CDR3 is 14 amino acids long. With 0 bases removed from V and 6 bases from J, the gap between germline ends came to 12 bases. The CDR3 sequence is CASSLSPPFAEQYF. The CDR3 DNA reads TGTGCCAGCAGTTTATCCCCCCCCTTCGCCGAGCAGTACTTC.

The chain employs TRBV27 and TRBJ2-1, with D tentatively TRBD1 (6 bases). Germline CDR1 and CDR2: MNHEY and SMNVEV (reference sequence). Trimming shortened V by 6 bases and J by 3 bases, and 12 bases separated the two germline ends. This CDR3 contains 14 residues. CDR3: CASRRRGDYNEQFF. Here the CDR3 DNA reads TGTGCCAGCAGACGCAGGGGAGACTACAATGAGCAGTTCTTC.

This chain connects TRBV28 to TRBJ2-3, with TRBD2 matching 11 bases. The CDR3 has 17 amino acids. Germline V gene data show CDR1 as MDHEN and CDR2 as SYDVKM. Unmatched junction bases numbered 6, after V lost 2 bases and J lost 2 bases. CDR3 coding DNA: TGTGCCAGCAGTTTACGTACTAGCGGGAGAATCACAGATACGCAGTATTTT. It codes for CASSLRTSGRITDTQYF.

This chain links TRBV7-6 with TRBJ2-2, with 7 positions matching TRBD2. Trimming cost V 2 bases and J 1 base; bases outside gene matches: 7. The CDR3 spans 17 residues. In germline, CDR1 is SGHVS, CDR2 FNYEAQ. The CDR3 DNA reads TGTGCCAGCAGCTTATTAGGGAAGCGGGAGAACACCGGGGAGCTGTTTTTT. Encoded protein: CASSLLGKRENTGELFF. Supplemented by reference TRBV7-6 and TRBJ2-2, the full variable domain reads GAGVSQSPRYKVTKRGQDVALRCDPISGHVSLYWYRQALGQGPEFLTYFNYEAQQDKSGLPNDRFSAERPEGSISTLTIQRTEQRDSAMYRCASSLLGKRENTGELFFGEGSRLTVL.